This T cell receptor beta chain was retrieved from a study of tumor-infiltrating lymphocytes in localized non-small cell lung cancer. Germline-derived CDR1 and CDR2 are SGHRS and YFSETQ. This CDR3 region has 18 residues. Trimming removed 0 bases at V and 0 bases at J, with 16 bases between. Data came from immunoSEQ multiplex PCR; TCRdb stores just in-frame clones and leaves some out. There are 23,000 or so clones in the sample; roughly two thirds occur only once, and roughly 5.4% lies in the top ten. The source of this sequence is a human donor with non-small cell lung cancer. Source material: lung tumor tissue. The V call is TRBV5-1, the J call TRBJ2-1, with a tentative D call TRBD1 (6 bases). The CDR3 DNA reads TGCGCCAGCAGCTTGGAGTACCTAGGGGGAAGCTCCTACAATGAGCAGTTCTTC. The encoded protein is CASSLEYLGGSSYNEQFF.